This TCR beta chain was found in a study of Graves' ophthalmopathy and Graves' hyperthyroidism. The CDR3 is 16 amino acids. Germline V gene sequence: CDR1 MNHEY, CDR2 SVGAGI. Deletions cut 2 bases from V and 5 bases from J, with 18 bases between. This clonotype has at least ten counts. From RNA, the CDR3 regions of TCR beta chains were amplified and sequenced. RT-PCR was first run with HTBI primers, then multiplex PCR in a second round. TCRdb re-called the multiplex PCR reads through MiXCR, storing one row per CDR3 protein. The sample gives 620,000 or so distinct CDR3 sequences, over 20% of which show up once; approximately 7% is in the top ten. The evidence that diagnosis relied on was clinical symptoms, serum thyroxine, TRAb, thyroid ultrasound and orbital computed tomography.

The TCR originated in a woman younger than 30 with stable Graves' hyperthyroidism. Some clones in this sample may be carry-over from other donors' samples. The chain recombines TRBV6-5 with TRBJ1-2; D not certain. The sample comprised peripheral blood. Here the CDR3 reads CASSYLDIRRGYGYTF. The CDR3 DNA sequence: TGTGCCAGCAGTTACCTCGACATCCGGCGAGGTTATGGCTACACCTTC.